These 2 T cell receptor beta chains originate from one sample sequenced in a study of blood T cell repertoires in COVID-19 (dated by TCRdb to between 2020 and 2021). Library preparation used the immunoSEQ multiplex PCR assay. TCRdb mirrors the immuneACCESS table, restricted to in-frame sequences. Some clones are absent from its copies; in checked studies, under half trace to an unresolved V gene, and the reason for the others is unknown. A total of approximately 250,000 clones appear in this sample, 84% of them only once. Together, the top ten hold roughly 1.4% of the sample. Source material: peripheral blood. These receptors all stem from a woman aged 40-49 years who had recovered from COVID-19.

In DNA form, the CDR3 reads TGTGCCAGCAGCACCACAGGGGGCATCCACGAGCAGTACTTC. As protein: CASSTTGGIHEQYF. The rearrangement links TRBV6-5 to TRBJ2-7; 9 nucleotides line up with TRBD1. This CDR3 comprises 14 residues. The V and J ends lost 6 bases and 5 bases, in that order; junction bases with no gene match: 8. In germline, CDR1 is MNHEY, CDR2 SVGAGI.

The chain recombines TRBV19 with TRBJ1-1; the D gene is possibly TRBD1 (5 bases). The V end lost 8 bases, the J end lost 0 bases, and 16 bases lay between the germline ends. CDR1 and CDR2 (germline): LNHDA, SQIVND (reference sequence). CDR3 length equals 15 residues. The CDR3 is CASSKLRALNTEAFF. Here the CDR3 DNA reads TGTGCCAGTTCCAAGCTCAGGGCCTTGAACACTGAAGCTTTCTTT.